The 9 T cell receptor beta chains below come from one sample, sequenced in a study of identifying expanded T cells in peripheral blood (dated by TCRdb to between 2018 and 2021). The library relied on the immunoSEQ multiplex PCR assay. The immuneACCESS repertoire file appears here via TCRdb, limited to in-frame rearrangements. These files lack a portion of the clones; in checked studies, under half of the deficit traces to unresolved V genes, and the cause of the others is not known. Within this sample are about 120,000 clones, with roughly 80% of them counted one time only. The top ten hold approximately 3% of the sample. Sequenced input: blood. These receptors were taken from a person aged 18 to 70 in good health.

As to this clone: Sequence at one end of the junction differs from germline and may be a read error. The gene calls are TRBV7-9 and TRBJ1-1, with 8 bases that match TRBD1. CDR1 and CDR2 (germline): SEHNR, FQNEAQ (reference sequence). This CDR3 is 15 amino acids long. In DNA, the CDR3 is TGTGCCAGCAGCAACCACCGGACAGGGAACCCTGAAGCTTTCTTT. Translation: CASSNHRTGNPEAFF.

This sequence joins TRBV9 and TRBJ2-3; 7 bases are shared with TRBD1. In germline, CDR1 is SGDLS, CDR2 YYNGEE. The ends lost 7 bases at V and 1 base at J; junction bases unmatched: 12. This CDR3 is built from 16 residues. This CDR3 reads CASGEGARRRTDTQYF. DNA of the CDR3: TGTGCCAGCGGCGAGGGGGCTAGGCGACGCACAGATACGCAGTATTTT.

This sequence joins TRBV5-4 and TRBJ2-7; D not certain. The CDR3 is made up of 14 amino acids. V lost 4 bases and J 1 base, leaving 12 bases between the germline ends. The germline V gene encodes CDR1 SGHNT and CDR2 YYREEE (reference sequence). CDR3 in DNA: TGTGCCAGCAGCCTGAAGTCCAATTCCTACGAGCAGTACTTC. It is translated as CASSLKSNSYEQYF.

The V gene is TRBV27, the J gene TRBJ1-1, with D perhaps TRBD1 (6 bases). CDR1 MNHEY and CDR2 SMNVEV come from the germline V gene (reference sequence). V was shortened by 6 bases and J by 4 bases, with 15 bases between the two germline ends. This CDR3 has 14 residues. The CDR3: CASRAIGGATEAFF. CDR3 sequence (DNA): TGTGCCAGCAGAGCCATTGGGGGGGCCACTGAAGCTTTCTTT.

The chain recombines TRBV9 with TRBJ2-7; the match to TRBD2 covers 10 bases. The CDR3 runs 14 residues. CDR1 SGDLS and CDR2 YYNGEE come from the germline V gene. V lost 5 bases to trimming and J lost 3 bases; unmatched junction nucleotides: 5. CDR3 region: CASSRTSGNYEQYF. The CDR3 bases are TGTGCCAGCAGTAGAACTAGCGGGAACTACGAGCAGTACTTC. The entire variable domain, with the rest obtained from reference TRBV9 and TRBJ2-7, is as follows: DSGVTQTPKHLITATGQRVTLRCSPRSGDLSVYWYQQSLDQGLQFLIQYYNGEERAKGNILERFSAQQFPDLHSELNLSSLELGDSALYFCASSRTSGNYEQYFGPGTRLTVT.

J is TRBJ2-1 and V is TRBV19; TRBD1 aligns across 8 bases. CDR1 is LNHDA and CDR2 is SQIVND in the germline V gene (reference sequence). Germline trimming cut 6 bases from V and 1 base from J; bases unmatched to any gene: 8. This CDR3 spans 16 amino acids. In DNA form, the CDR3 reads TGTGCCAGTAGCCCCAGGGGGCTCTCTTCCTACAATGAGCAGTTCTTC. It codes for CASSPRGLSSYNEQFF.

V gene TRBV7-8 combines with J gene TRBJ2-2; D might be TRBD2 (5 bases). Trimming cost V 0 bases and J 1 base, with 12 bases left between them. CDR3 length: 17 residues. Germline V CDR1 and CDR2: SGHVS, FQNEAQ. In nucleotides, the CDR3 is TGTGCCAGCAGCTTAGCGCGGGTTTTGGGGAACACCGGGGAGCTGTTTTTT. Translated: CASSLARVLGNTGELFF.

The chain uses TRBV19 and TRBJ1-1, with TRBD1 matching over 7 bases. Germline CDR1 reads LNHDA; CDR2 reads SQIVND (reference sequence). This CDR3 is 14 amino acids long. The junction had 9 bases not matched to a gene; V was cut back by 7 bases and J by 4 bases. CDR3 region: CASTQQGKRTEAFF. In nucleotides, the CDR3 is TGTGCCAGTACCCAACAGGGGAAGCGCACTGAAGCTTTCTTT. The full variable domain, with the rest looked up from reference TRBV19 and TRBJ1-1, is DGGITQSPKYLFRKEGQNVTLSCEQNLNHDAMYWYRQDPGQGLRLIYYSQIVNDFQKGDIAEGYSVSREKKESFPLTVTSAQKNPTAFYLCASTQQGKRTEAFFGQGTRLTVV.

The chain links TRBV2 to TRBJ2-2; D uncertain. This CDR3 is built from 15 residues. Germline CDR1 reads SNHLY; CDR2 reads FYNNEI. V lost 3 bases and J 5 bases, leaving 13 bases between the germline ends. The CDR3 nucleotides are TGTGCCAGCAGTGAGACGAGAGCAGCAACCGGGGAGCTGTTTTTT. It yields the protein CASSETRAATGELFF.